This TCR beta chain was retrieved from a study of shared clonotypes between healthy human individuals. On the study more broadly: For every donor, three CD4 naive, three CD4 memory, two CD8 naive and one CD8 memory plates were used.

The material for each subset, its genomic DNA, was split evenly across several immunoSEQ plates. Clones were read by immunoSEQ multiplex PCR, and TCRdb kept only the in-frame ones, dropping some. This repertoire shows about 660,000 clones, roughly 70% found once; its top ten account for under 2%. This clonotype was sampled from a woman aged 30 to 39 in good health. The sample comprised memory CD4+ T cells sorted from blood. Noted subset: CD45RA-negative fraction.

CDR3 bases: TGTGCCAGCAGCCCCCGGCCTGGGCGGGTGTACAATGAGCAGTTCTTC. Residues: CASSPRPGRVYNEQFF. The genes are TRBV7-9 and TRBJ2-1, with D perhaps matching TRBD2 (5 bases). V shed 5 bases and J shed 4 bases, with 18 bases lying between them. CDR3 length: 16 amino acids. Germline-derived CDR1 and CDR2 are SEHNR and FQNEAQ (reference sequence).